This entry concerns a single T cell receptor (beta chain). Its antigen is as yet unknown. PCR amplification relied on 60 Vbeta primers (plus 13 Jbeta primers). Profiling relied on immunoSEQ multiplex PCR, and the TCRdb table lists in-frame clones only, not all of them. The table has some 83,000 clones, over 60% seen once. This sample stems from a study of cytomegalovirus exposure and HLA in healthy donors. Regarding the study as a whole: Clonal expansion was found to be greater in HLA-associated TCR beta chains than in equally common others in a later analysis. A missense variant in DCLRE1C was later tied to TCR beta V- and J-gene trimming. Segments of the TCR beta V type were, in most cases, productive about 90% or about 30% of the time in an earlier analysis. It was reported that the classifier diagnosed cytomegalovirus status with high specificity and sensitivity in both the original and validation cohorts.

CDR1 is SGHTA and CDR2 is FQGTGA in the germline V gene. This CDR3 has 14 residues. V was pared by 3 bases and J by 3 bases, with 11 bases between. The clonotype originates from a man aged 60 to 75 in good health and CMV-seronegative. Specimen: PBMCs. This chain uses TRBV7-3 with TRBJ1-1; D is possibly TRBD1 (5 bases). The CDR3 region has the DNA TGTGCCAGCAGCTTGCAGGGCGGCGACACTGAAGCTTTCTTT. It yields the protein CASSLQGGDTEAFF.